This is a list of T cell receptor beta chains from one sample in a study of a mutant IDH1 vaccine in newly diagnosed glioma. No antigen is known for these receptors. Data came from immunoSEQ multiplex PCR; TCRdb stores just in-frame clones and leaves some out. In the table there are over 45,000 clones, about 86% of which are singletons. The material sequenced was PBMCs, taken from a glioma patient whose treatment included an IDH1 peptide vaccine. These receptors were obtained from a woman in her fifties or sixties with glioma. Each CDR3 is given with its conserved first and last residue. The D gene is left open where the match is weak. For some rows the clone size is stated as once, few or many, or as a class when expanded; others skip it.

V	D	J	size	CDR3	DNA
TRBV27	TRBD1	TRBJ2-7	.	CASSFRGSYEQYF	TGTGCCAGCAGTTTCAGGGGGTCCTACGAGCAGTACTTC
TRBV7-9	TRBD1	TRBJ1-4	.	CASSLRQGDEKLFF	TGTGCCAGCAGTCTCCGACAGGGTGATGAAAAACTGTTTTTT
TRBV29-1	.	TRBJ2-7	.	CSVGATPYEQYF	TGCAGCGTTGGGGCAACTCCCTACGAGCAGTACTTC
TRBV9	.	TRBJ2-5	.	CASSVGQGGRETQYF	TGTGCCAGCAGCGTAGGCCAGGGAGGTCGAGAGACCCAGTACTTC
TRBV20-1	.	TRBJ2-7	.	CSATTGVEQYF	TGCAGTGCTACCACGGGGGTCGAGCAGTACTTC
TRBV6-5	.	TRBJ1-5	few	CASSRTPNSNQPQHF	TGTGCCAGCAGCCGGACCCCGAATAGCAATCAGCCCCAGCATTTT
TRBV5-1	.	TRBJ1-2	.	CASSLMGGTSYGYTF	TGCGCCAGCAGCTTGATGGGAGGGACCTCCTATGGCTACACCTTC
TRBV11-3	TRBD2	TRBJ2-1	.	CASSVLAGEPTLNEQFF	TGTGCCAGCAGCGTACTAGCGGGGGAACCAACTCTTAATGAGCAGTTCTTC
TRBV9	TRBD1	TRBJ2-7	.	CASSARDRGLEQYF	TGTGCCAGCAGCGCCCGGGACAGGGGGCTCGAGCAGTACTTC
TRBV5-6	TRBD1	TRBJ1-1	once	CASSLTTGWDTEAFF	TGTGCCAGCAGCTTGACGACAGGGTGGGACACTGAAGCTTTCTTT